The clone carrying this TCR beta chain has more than one count but fewer than ten. What it recognizes is unknown. Germline CDR1 SGHKS, CDR2 YYEKEE (reference sequence). The V end lost 3 bases, the J end lost 4 bases, and 8 bases lay between the germline ends. CDR3 size: 12 residues. The TCRbeta library incorporated unique molecular identifiers. TCRdb called the PCR reads again in MiXCR, with one record for every CDR3 protein. The table includes approximately 800,000 distinct CDR3 sequences, under 20% detected once. This entry is derived from a study of T-cell reconstitution after alpha-beta-depleted transplantation in children. General observations from the study: Day-60 TCRbeta diversity that was high in some patients was derived from surviving recipient T cells and thymic progenitors. T-cell counts and diversity at one year following transplant were attributed mainly to newly produced T cells.

This sample comprised PBMCs, mostly from graft donor cells, obtained 360 days after TCRalphabeta/CD19-depleted stem cell transplant. The chain uses TRBV5-5 and TRBJ2-7, with no clear D. The TCR comes from a male patient aged 10 to 17 who had a stem cell transplant for acute lymphoblastic leukemia, so the T cells may come from the graft donor. The CDR3 nucleotides read TGTGCCAGCAGCTGGCAAACATACGAGCAGTACTTC. Its translation is CASSWQTYEQYF.